This T cell receptor (beta chain) was sequenced in a study of technical replicates of blood from four donors. Germline V gene data show CDR1 as SGHRS and CDR2 as YFSETQ. The V and J ends lost 3 bases and 3 bases, in that order; junction bases with no gene match: 4. The CDR3 spans 14 residues. Sequenced by immunoSEQ multiplex PCR; TCRdb stores in-frame clones only, minus some. The repertoire holds nearly 90,000 clones, with approximately 95% as singletons. This chain uses TRBV5-1 with TRBJ2-7, with 9 bases aligning to TRBD2. The sample taken for sequencing was T cells isolated from PBMCs. The receptor comes from a human donor in good health. CDR3: CASSSSGMGYEQYF. The CDR3 DNA reads TGCGCCAGCAGCTCTAGCGGGATGGGCTACGAGCAGTACTTC.